This TCR beta chain was recovered during a study of blood T cell repertoires in COVID-19. Trimming removed 11 bases at V and 5 bases at J, with 18 bases between. CDR1 and CDR2 (germline): MNHNY, SVGAGI (reference sequence). The CDR3 is made up of 14 amino acids. The table came from immunoSEQ multiplex PCR; TCRdb's copy has only in-frame clones and leaves some out. The sample shows fewer than 650,000 clones, 85% to 90% of them seen only once. Those enrolled in Seattle joined during active infection and were followed longitudinally afterward. V is TRBV6-6 and J is TRBJ1-4; D remains ambiguous. The clonotype comes from a woman aged 45-59 years with COVID-19, enrolled during active disease. The sample was peripheral blood. CDR3 DNA: TGTGCCGGGCCCCAGGACGGGAGGAATGAAAAACTGTTTTTT. Its protein product is CAGPQDGRNEKLFF.